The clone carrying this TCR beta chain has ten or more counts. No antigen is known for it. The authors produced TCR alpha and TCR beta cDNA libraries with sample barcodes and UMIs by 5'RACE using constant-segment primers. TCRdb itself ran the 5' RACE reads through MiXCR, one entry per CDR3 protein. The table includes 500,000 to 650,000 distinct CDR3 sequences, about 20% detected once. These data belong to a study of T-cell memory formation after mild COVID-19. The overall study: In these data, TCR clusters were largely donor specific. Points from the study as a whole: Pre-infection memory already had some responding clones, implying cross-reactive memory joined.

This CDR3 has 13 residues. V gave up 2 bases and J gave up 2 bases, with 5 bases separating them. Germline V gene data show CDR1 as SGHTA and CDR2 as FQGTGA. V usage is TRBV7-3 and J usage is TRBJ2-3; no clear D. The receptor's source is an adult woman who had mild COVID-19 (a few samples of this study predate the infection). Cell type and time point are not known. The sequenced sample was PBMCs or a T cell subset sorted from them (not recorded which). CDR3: CASSLDHTDTQYF. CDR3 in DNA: TGTGCCAGCAGCTTAGACCACACAGATACGCAGTATTTT.